Detailed here is one TCR beta chain. The specificity of this receptor is unknown. Base qualities are missing; no much larger clone stands one base away. Library preparation used RT-PCR. Sequencing used an Illumina MiSeq. TCRdb applied fastp at Q25 and MiXCR to the public reads, then kept only in-frame beta chains. Rows are combined by CDR3 protein, so each entry shows the most common genes and DNA. Within this sample are 2,000 to 3,000 distinct CDR3 sequences, with 11% of them counted one time only. The ten largest clonotypes hold approximately 30% of the sample. This sample is drawn from a study of immune reconstitution after stem cell transplant in scleroderma (dated by TCRdb to about 2017). From a lookup of the germline V gene (reference sequence), CDR1 and CDR2 are SEHNR and FQNEAQ. The CDR3, from cysteine to phenylalanine, totals 15 residues. The sequence is cut down to CDR3 DNA, 45 bases in frame from base 1. V is pared back by 7 bases and J by 5 bases, with 17 bases lying between the germline termini.

This TCR was sampled from a female donor with systemic sclerosis. Here the chain combines TRBV7-9 and TRBJ1-4, with no confident D gene call. This sample was obtained before or after autologous hematopoietic stem cell transplantation (not recorded which). The DNA sequence is TGTGCCAGCAAGAGTGGCGCCAGAGGAAATGAAAAACTGTTTTTT. Its coded protein is CASKSGARGNEKLFF.